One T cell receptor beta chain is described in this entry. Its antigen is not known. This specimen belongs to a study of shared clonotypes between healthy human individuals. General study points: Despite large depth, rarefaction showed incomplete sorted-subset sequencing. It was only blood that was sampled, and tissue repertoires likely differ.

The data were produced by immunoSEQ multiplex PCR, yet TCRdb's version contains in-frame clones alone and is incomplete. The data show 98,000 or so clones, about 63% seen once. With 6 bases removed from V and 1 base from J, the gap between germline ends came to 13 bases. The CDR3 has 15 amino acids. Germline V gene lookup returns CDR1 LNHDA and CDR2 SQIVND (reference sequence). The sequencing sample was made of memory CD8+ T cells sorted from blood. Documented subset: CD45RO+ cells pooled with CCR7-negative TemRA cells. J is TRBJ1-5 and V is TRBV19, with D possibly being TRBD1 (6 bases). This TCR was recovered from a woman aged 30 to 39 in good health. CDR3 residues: CASSHRERSNQPQHF. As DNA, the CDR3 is TGTGCCAGTAGCCACAGGGAGCGGAGCAATCAGCCCCAGCATTTT.